The clone carrying this TCR beta chain was detected only a few times. Patients had resection in Japan or China between the mid-2010s and the late 2010s. Each case's diagnosis was confirmed by two pathologists on H&E. Germline V CDR1 and CDR2: SGHTA, FQGNSA. Trimming cost V 5 bases and J 3 bases, with 12 bases left between them. The CDR3 covers 14 residues. The data were taken from a study of immune evolution from preneoplasia to lung adenocarcinoma. Study at large: HLA loss of heterozygosity: about 7% AIS, roughly 15% MIA, about 30% ADC, none AAH.

Profiling relied on immunoSEQ multiplex PCR, and the TCRdb table lists in-frame clones only, not all of them. The sample has 35,000 or so clones, about 74% seen once. Sequenced: FFPE invasive lung adenocarcinoma tissue. The sequence was collected from a person aged 55 to 70 with lung adenocarcinoma. The chain carries TRBV7-2 and TRBJ2-3, with D possibly matching TRBD2 (6 bases). This CDR3 reads CASSLYRETDTQYF. CDR3 DNA: TGTGCCAGCAGCCTCTATCGGGAGACAGATACGCAGTATTTT.